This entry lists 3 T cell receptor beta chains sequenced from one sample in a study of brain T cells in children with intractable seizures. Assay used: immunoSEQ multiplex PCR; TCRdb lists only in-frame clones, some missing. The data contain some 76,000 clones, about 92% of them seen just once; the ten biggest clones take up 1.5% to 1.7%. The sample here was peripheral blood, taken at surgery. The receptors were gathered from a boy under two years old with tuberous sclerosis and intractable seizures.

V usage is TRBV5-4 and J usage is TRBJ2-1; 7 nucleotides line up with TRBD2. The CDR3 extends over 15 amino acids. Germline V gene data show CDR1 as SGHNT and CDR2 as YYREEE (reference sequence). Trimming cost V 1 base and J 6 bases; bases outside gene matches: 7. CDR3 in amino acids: CASSLLATSSNEQFF. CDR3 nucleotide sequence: TGTGCCAGCAGCTTGCTCGCGACTAGCAGCAATGAGCAGTTCTTC.

CDR3 DNA sequence: TGCGCCAGCAGCCAACCGAGTGAGGGGAGTAGGGATACGCAGTATTTT. Protein product: CASSQPSEGSRDTQYF. The V gene is TRBV4-1, the J gene TRBJ2-3, with D possibly called TRBD1 or TRBD2 (5 bases each). Germline loops: CDR1 MGHRA, CDR2 YSYEKL. The CDR3 covers 16 residues. V lost 2 bases and J lost 6, with 18 bases in between.

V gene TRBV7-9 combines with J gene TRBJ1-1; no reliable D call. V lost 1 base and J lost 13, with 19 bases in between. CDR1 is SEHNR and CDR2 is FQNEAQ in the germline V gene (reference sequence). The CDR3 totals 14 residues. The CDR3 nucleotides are TGTGCCAGCAGCTTAGAAGGTCAGAACTTGGGGATTTTCTTT. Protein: CASSLEGQNLGIFF.